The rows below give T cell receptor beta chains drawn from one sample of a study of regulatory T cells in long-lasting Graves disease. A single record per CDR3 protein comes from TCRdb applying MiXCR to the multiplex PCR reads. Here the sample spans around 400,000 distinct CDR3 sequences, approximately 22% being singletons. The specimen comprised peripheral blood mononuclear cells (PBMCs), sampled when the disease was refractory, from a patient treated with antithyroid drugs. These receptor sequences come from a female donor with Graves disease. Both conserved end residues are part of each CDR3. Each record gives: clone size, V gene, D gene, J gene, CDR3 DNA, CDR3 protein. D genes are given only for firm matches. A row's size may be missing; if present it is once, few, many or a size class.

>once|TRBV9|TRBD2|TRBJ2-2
TGTGCCAGCAGCGAGGGACTAGGAGGCACCGGGGAGCTGTTTTTT
CASSEGLGGTGELFF
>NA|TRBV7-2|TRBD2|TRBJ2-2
TGTGCCAGCAGCTTAGGGTTAGCGGGAGGTTCCGGGGAGCTGTTTTTT
CASSLGLAGGSGELFF
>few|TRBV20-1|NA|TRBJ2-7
TGCAGTGCGGGGGGTTCAGGTACGGGCGAGCAGTACTTC
CSAGGSGTGEQYF
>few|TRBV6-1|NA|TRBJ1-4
TGTGCCAGCAGCCCGGGACACTTTGAAAAACTGTTTTTT
CASSPGHFEKLFF
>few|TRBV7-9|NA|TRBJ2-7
TGTGCCAGCAGCTCAATCCGAACCGGGACGCCCCTCTCCTACGAGCAGTACTTC
CASSSIRTGTPLSYEQYF
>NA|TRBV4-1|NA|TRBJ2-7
TGCGCCAGCAGCCAAGCACCACGGACCTACGAGCAGTACTTC
CASSQAPRTYEQYF
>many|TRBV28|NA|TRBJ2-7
TGTGCCAGCAGTTTAAAGGGGCCATACGAGCAGTACTTC
CASSLKGPYEQYF
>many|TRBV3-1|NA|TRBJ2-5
TGTGCCAGCAGCCAAGATACCGAGACCCAGTACTTC
CASSQDTETQYF
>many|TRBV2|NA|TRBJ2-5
TGTGCCAGCAGTGCAAGCCGAGAAGGGTGGGAGACCCAGTACTTC
CASSASREGWETQYF
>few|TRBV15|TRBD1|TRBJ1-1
TGTGCCACCAGCAGAGATCTGGGACAGAATGAAGCTTTCTTT
CATSRDLGQNEAFF
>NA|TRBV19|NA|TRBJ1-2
TGTGCCAGTAACGGCCTCTGGAACTATGGCTACACCTTC
CASNGLWNYGYTF
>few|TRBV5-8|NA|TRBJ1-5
TGTGCCAGCAGCTTGGCTCAGCCCCAGCATTTT
CASSLAQPQHF
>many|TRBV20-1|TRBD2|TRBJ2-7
TGCAGTGCTGGTCTGGCGGGAGGGGACTACGAGCAGTACTTC
CSAGLAGGDYEQYF
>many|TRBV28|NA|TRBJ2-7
TGTGCCAGCAACCAAGACGACCAATTTACCTACGAGCAGTACTTC
CASNQDDQFTYEQYF
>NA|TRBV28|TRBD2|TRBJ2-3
TGTGCCAGCAGGGGGGGCCGAGCGGGAGTTTCAGATACGCAGTATTTT
CASRGGRAGVSDTQYF
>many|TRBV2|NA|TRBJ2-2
TGTGCCAGCAGTGATTCAGATACGACAGGTCGGGCCGGGGAGCTGTTTTTT
CASSDSDTTGRAGELFF
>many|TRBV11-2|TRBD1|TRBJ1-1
TGTGCCAGCAGCATATGGGACAGGGCCATGAACACTGAAGCTTTCTTT
CASSIWDRAMNTEAFF
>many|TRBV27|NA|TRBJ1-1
TGTGCCAGCAGTTTAAGGGTCGGGGGGCCTACTGAAGCTTTCTTT
CASSLRVGGPTEAFF
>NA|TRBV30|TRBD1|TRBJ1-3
TGTGCCTGGGACAGGGGGCGAGGAAACACCATATATTTT
CAWDRGRGNTIYF
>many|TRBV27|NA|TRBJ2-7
TGTGCCAGCAGTCTTTTAGCGAGTCCCTACGAGCAGTACTTC
CASSLLASPYEQYF
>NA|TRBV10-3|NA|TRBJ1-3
TGTGCCGCTTCACAAACGGACTCTGGAAACACCATATATTTT
CAASQTDSGNTIYF
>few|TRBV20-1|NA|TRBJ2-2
TGCAGTGCCAGACCTTCGGGGACCGGGGAGCTGTTTTTT
CSARPSGTGELFF